This T cell receptor beta chain emerged from a study of cytomegalovirus exposure and HLA in healthy donors. The CDR3 runs 13 residues. Looked up from germline, CDR1 is MNHNS and CDR2 is SASEGT. The V end was cut by 4 bases, the J end by 6 bases, with 12 bases between. PCR amplification relied on 60 Vbeta primers (plus 13 Jbeta primers). Profiled with immunoSEQ multiplex PCR; TCRdb holds only in-frame clones, not every one. This table holds over 150,000 clones, 68% found once. Sequencing used PBMCs. The genes are TRBV6-1 and TRBJ2-5, with a tentative D call TRBD2 (5 bases). The sequence was obtained from a woman aged 18-29 years in good health and CMV-seropositive. The CDR3, as DNA: TGTGCCAGCAGTGTCTTAGCGACAAAGACCCAGTACTTC. Protein: CASSVLATKTQYF.